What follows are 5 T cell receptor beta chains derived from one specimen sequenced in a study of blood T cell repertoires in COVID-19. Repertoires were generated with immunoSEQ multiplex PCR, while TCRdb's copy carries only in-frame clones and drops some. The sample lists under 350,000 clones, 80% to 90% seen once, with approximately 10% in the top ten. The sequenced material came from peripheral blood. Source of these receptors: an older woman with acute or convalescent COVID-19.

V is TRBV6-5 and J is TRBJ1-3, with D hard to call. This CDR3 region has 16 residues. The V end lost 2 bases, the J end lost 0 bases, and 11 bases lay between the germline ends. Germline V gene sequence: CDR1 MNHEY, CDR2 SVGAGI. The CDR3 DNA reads TGTGCCAGCAGTTACGGGCGGGCGGACTCTGGAAACACCATATATTTT. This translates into CASSYGRADSGNTIYF.

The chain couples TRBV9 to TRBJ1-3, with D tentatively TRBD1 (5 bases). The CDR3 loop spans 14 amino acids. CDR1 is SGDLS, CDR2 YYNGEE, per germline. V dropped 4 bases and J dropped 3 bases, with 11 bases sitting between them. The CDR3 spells CASSPGGVGNTIYF. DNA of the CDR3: TGTGCCAGCAGCCCCGGGGGAGTTGGAAACACCATATATTTT.

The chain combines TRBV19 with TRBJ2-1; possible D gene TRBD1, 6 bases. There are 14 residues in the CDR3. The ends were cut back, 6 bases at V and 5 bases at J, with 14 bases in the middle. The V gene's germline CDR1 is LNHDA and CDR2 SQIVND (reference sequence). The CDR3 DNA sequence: TGTGCCAGTAGAACCCATACAGGGCACAATGAGCAGTTCTTC. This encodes CASRTHTGHNEQFF. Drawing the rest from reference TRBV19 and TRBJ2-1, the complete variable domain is DGGITQSPKYLFRKEGQNVTLSCEQNLNHDAMYWYRQDPGQGLRLIYYSQIVNDFQKGDIAEGYSVSREKKESFPLTVTSAQKNPTAFYLCASRTHTGHNEQFFGPGTRLTVL.

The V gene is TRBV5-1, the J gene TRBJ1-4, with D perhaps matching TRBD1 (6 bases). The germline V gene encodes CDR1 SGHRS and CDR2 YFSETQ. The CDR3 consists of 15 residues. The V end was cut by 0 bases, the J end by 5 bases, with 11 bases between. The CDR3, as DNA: TGCGCCAGCAGCTTGGTAGTCGGACAGAATGAAAAACTGTTTTTT. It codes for CASSLVVGQNEKLFF.

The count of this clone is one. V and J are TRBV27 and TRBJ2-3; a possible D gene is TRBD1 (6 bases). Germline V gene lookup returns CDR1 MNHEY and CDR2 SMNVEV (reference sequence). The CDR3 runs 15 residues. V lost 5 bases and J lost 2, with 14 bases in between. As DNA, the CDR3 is TGTGCCAGCAGTCCTTGGGACACCTACACAGATACGCAGTATTTT. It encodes CASSPWDTYTDTQYF.